These 7 T cell receptor beta chains were sequenced from one sample in a study of blood T cell repertoires in COVID-19. Clones were read by immunoSEQ multiplex PCR, and TCRdb kept only the in-frame ones, dropping some. This sample has roughly 280,000 clones, with approximately 86% found just once. The sample taken for sequencing was peripheral blood. The receptors come from a man in his forties with active or convalescent COVID-19.

The chain joins TRBV10-2 to TRBJ2-5; D is perhaps TRBD2 (6 bases). Germline values: CDR1 WSHSY, CDR2 SAAADI. V was shortened by 10 bases and J by 1 base, with 16 bases between the two germline ends. The CDR3 sequence is 14 residues long. Here the CDR3 DNA reads TGCGCCACCGATGAGGCGGGGACCCAAGAGACCCAGTACTTC. Translated, it gives CATDEAGTQETQYF.

The J gene is TRBJ1-5, the V gene TRBV27; D is possibly TRBD1 (5 bases). The germline V gene encodes CDR1 MNHEY and CDR2 SMNVEV (reference sequence). V lost 6 bases and J 5 bases, leaving 11 bases between the germline ends. The CDR3 sequence is 13 residues long. CDR3 region: CASSALQDQPQHF. Here the CDR3 DNA reads TGTGCCAGCAGCGCGTTACAGGATCAGCCCCAGCATTTT.

A word on this clone: Other DNA sequences in this specimen translate into the identical CDR3. This rearrangement joins TRBV18 to TRBJ1-5, with D perhaps TRBD1 (5 bases). CDR1 and CDR2 from the germline V gene are KGHSH and LQKENI. CDR3 length: 14 amino acids. V shed 6 bases and J shed 0 bases, with 9 bases lying between them. CDR3: CASSLQDSNQPQHF. CDR3 coding DNA: TGTGCCAGCTCGCTACAGGATAGCAATCAGCCCCAGCATTTT. Full variable domain (outside the CDR3, taken from reference TRBV18 and TRBJ1-5): NAGVMQNPRHLVRRRGQEARLRCSPMKGHSHVYWYRQLPEEGLKFMVYLQKENIIDESGMPKERFSAEFPKEGPSILRIQQVVRGDSAAYFCASSLQDSNQPQHFGDGTRLSIL.

This chain joins TRBV5-4 and TRBJ2-3, with 7 bases fitting TRBD2. This CDR3 region has 18 residues. CDR1 SGHNT and CDR2 YYREEE come from the germline V gene (reference sequence). The trim removed 3 bases at V and 0 bases at J, leaving 13 bases unmatched. In nucleotides, the CDR3 is TGTGCCAGCAGCTGGGGGGGAAAACTAGCGACTAGCACAGATACGCAGTATTTT. Translation gives CASSWGGKLATSTDTQYF.

The rearrangement links TRBV18 to TRBJ1-6; TRBD1 aligns across 7 bases. The V and J ends lost 0 bases and 10 bases, in that order; junction bases with no gene match: 3. This CDR3 region has 14 residues. The germline gives CDR1 KGHSH, CDR2 LQKENI. CDR3 residues: CASSPPTGSSPLHF. CDR3 nucleotide sequence: TGTGCCAGCTCACCACCGACAGGGAGCTCACCCCTCCACTTT. The whole variable domain, filled in from reference TRBV18 and TRBJ1-6, reads NAGVMQNPRHLVRRRGQEARLRCSPMKGHSHVYWYRQLPEEGLKFMVYLQKENIIDESGMPKERFSAEFPKEGPSILRIQQVVRGDSAAYFCASSPPTGSSPLHFGNGTRLTVT.

The chain employs TRBV27 and TRBJ1-2; no clear D. Germline lookup yields CDR1 MNHEY and CDR2 SMNVEV (reference sequence). V dropped 0 bases and J dropped 8 bases, with 13 bases sitting between them. The CDR3 is 14 amino acids. CDR3 in DNA: TGTGCCAGCAGTTTATCAGGAGGCCTGGGGGGCTACACCTTC. This sequence encodes CASSLSGGLGGYTF.

The V and J genes are TRBV28 and TRBJ2-1, with 9 bases fitting TRBD2. Germline loops: CDR1 MDHEN, CDR2 SYDVKM. V lost 4 bases, J lost 9 bases, and 13 bases stayed unmatched. CDR3 length equals 16 residues. The CDR3 DNA reads as TGTGCCAGCAGTTCCCCCCCCAGCGGGGGGTTAAGTGAGCAGTTCTTC. This sequence encodes CASSSPPSGGLSEQFF. The full variable domain, rest sourced from reference TRBV28 and TRBJ2-1, is DVKVTQSSRYLVKRTGEKVFLECVQDMDHENMFWYRQDPGLGLRLIYFSYDVKMKEKGDIPEGYSVSREKKERFSLILESASTNQTSMYLCASSSPPSGGLSEQFFGPGTRLTVL.